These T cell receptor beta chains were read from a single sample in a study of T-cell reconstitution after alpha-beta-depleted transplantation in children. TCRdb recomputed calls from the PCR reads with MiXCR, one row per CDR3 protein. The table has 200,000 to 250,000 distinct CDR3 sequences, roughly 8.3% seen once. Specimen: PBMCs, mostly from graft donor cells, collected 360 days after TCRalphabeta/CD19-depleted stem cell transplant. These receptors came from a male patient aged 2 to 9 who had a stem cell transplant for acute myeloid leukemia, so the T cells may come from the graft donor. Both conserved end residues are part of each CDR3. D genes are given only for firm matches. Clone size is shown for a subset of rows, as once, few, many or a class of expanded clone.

TGCGCCAGCAGCTTTCTGAGAACAGGGGACACCGGGGAGCTGTTTTTT | CASSFLRTGDTGELFF | 16 | TRBD1 | few | TRBJ2-2 | TRBV5-1
TGCGCCAGCAGCCAGCGCCCTCCGGGACAGAATTCACCCCTCCACTTT | CASSQRPPGQNSPLHF | 16 | TRBD1 | - | TRBJ1-6 | TRBV4-1
TGCGCCAGCAGCTGGGACACCACCGGGGAGCTGGTTTTT | CASSWDTTGELVF | 13 | - | - | TRBJ2-2 | TRBV5-1
TGCGCCAGCAGCTTACAGGGGGGCAATCAGCCCCAGCATTTT | CASSLQGGNQPQHF | 14 | TRBD1 | many | TRBJ1-5 | TRBV12-3/TRBV12-4
TGTGCCAGCAGTGAGTTGAGACCCGGGGAGACCCAGTACTTC | CASSELRPGETQYF | 14 | - | few | TRBJ2-5 | TRBV25-1
TGTGCCAGCAGCACAACAGGGGGCTGGGATCAGCCCCAGCATTTT | CASSTTGGWDQPQHF | 15 | TRBD1 | - | TRBJ1-5 | TRBV7-8
TGCAGTGCTAGCGGCAGGGATAATTCACCCCTCCACTTT | CSASGRDNSPLHF | 13 | - | - | TRBJ1-6 | TRBV20-1
TGCAGTGCTATGACAGATACGCAGTATTTT | CSAMTDTQYF | 10 | - | many | TRBJ2-3 | TRBV20-1
TGTGCCAGCAGCTTAGTAGCGCACACCATATATTTT | CASSLVAHTIYF | 12 | - | few | TRBJ1-3 | TRBV7-8
TGTGCCAGCAGTGGACCTAACAATGAGCAGTTCTTC | CASSGPNNEQFF | 12 | - | few | TRBJ2-1 | TRBV2
TGCAGTGCTAGAATTGGGGGCACAGATACGCAGTATTTT | CSARIGGTDTQYF | 13 | - | few | TRBJ2-3 | TRBV20-1
TGTGCCAGCCGTGGTGGGGGGCGATCCGGGGAGCTGTTTTTT | CASRGGGRSGELFF | 14 | - | many | TRBJ2-2 | TRBV12-3/TRBV12-4
TGTGCCAGCAGCTTTGAGAGGAGCAAGACCGGGGAGCTGTTTTTT | CASSFERSKTGELFF | 15 | - | - | TRBJ2-2 | TRBV5-4
TGTGCCAGCGGGGAGGGCCACAATGAGCAGTTCTTC | CASGEGHNEQFF | 12 | TRBD2 | - | TRBJ2-1 | TRBV7-8
TGTGCCATAAACAGAACCCCAGGGGAGACCCAGTACTTC | CAINRTPGETQYF | 13 | - | - | TRBJ2-5 | TRBV10-3
TGTGCTAGTGGTTCCGGGACCTACAATGAGCAGTTCTTC | CASGSGTYNEQFF | 13 | - | - | TRBJ2-1 | TRBV12-5
TGTGCCAGCAGCTTAGGCTGGGACAACTATGGCTACACCTTC | CASSLGWDNYGYTF | 14 | - | - | TRBJ1-2 | TRBV7-2
TGCGCCAGCAGCCTCCAAGCTGGGGATACGCAGTATTTT | CASSLQAGDTQYF | 13 | - | - | TRBJ2-3 | TRBV5-1
TGTGCCAGCAGCTCGGGATGGGGAGAAGGCTACGAGCAGTACTTC | CASSSGWGEGYEQYF | 15 | - | few | TRBJ2-7 | TRBV11-2
TGTGCCAGCAGCGCGGGACAGGAAGAGACCCAGTACTTC | CASSAGQEETQYF | 13 | TRBD1 | - | TRBJ2-5 | TRBV2
TGTGCCAGCAGCCAGAGAGGTATGAACACTGAAGCTTTCTTT | CASSQRGMNTEAFF | 14 | - | - | TRBJ1-1 | TRBV3-1
TGCAGTGCTAACCGGGACAGGGCTTATGAGCAGTTCTTC | CSANRDRAYEQFF | 13 | TRBD1 | many | TRBJ2-1 | TRBV20-1
TGTGCCAGCAGTTGGAGGGGCAGCGGGGGTGTCTCCTACAATGAGCAGTTCTTC | CASSWRGSGGVSYNEQFF | 18 | TRBD2 | many | TRBJ2-1 | TRBV12-3/TRBV12-4
TGTGCCAGCAGCTTTAACGTCTGGAACAATGAGCAGTTCTTC | CASSFNVWNNEQFF | 14 | - | few | TRBJ2-1 | TRBV7-9
TGTGCCAGCAGCTTGTCCCCCGCTCAAGAGACCCAGTACTTC | CASSLSPAQETQYF | 14 | - | few | TRBJ2-5 | TRBV5-6
TGTGCCCTAGGACAGCCAAACACCGGGGAGCTGTTTTTT | CALGQPNTGELFF | 13 | - | many | TRBJ2-2 | TRBV6-1
TGTGCCAGCAGCTTAGCCTCCGGGGGGGGGACATTCCTCCACTTT | CASSLASGGGTFLHF | 15 | - | few | TRBJ1-6 | TRBV7-2
TGCAGTGCTCCGTCCTCACAGGGCTTCTCCTACGAGCAGTACTTC | CSAPSSQGFSYEQYF | 15 | - | few | TRBJ2-7 | TRBV20-1
TGTGCCAGCAGCGCCCCTCGGACTAGCGGGAGTGTAAATGAGCAGTTCTTC | CASSAPRTSGSVNEQFF | 17 | TRBD2 | many | TRBJ2-1 | TRBV9
TGCAGTGCTAGGGAAAACAGGGGGCGCGACACTGAAGCTTTCTTT | CSARENRGRDTEAFF | 15 | TRBD1 | - | TRBJ1-1 | TRBV20-1
TGTGCCAGCAGCTTAGAGTGGACTGAAGCTTTCTTT | CASSLEWTEAFF | 12 | - | many | TRBJ1-1 | TRBV11-1
TGTGCCAGCAGATACAGGGTGCTTGGAAACACCATATATTTT | CASRYRVLGNTIYF | 14 | - | many | TRBJ1-3 | TRBV12-3/TRBV12-4
TGTGCCAGCAGCCCCCGTGGCCCCGCGGGGGAAAAACTGTTTTTT | CASSPRGPAGEKLFF | 15 | - | - | TRBJ1-4 | TRBV3-1
TGCTGTGCTAGACCGGCGACAGGGGCCCAAGACGAGCAGTACTTC | CCARPATGAQDEQYF | 15 | TRBD1 | - | TRBJ2-7 | TRBV20-1
TGTGCCAGCATGTACCATTCACCCCTCCACTTT | CASMYHSPLHF | 11 | - | many | TRBJ1-6 | TRBV2
TGTGCCAGCAGCCAGACGAGAGGGAATTCACCCCTCCACTTT | CASSQTRGNSPLHF | 14 | - | many | TRBJ1-6 | TRBV3-1
TGTGCCATCGGGACTAGCGGACCGGTGTACCAAGAGACCCAGTACTTC | CAIGTSGPVYQETQYF | 16 | TRBD2 | - | TRBJ2-5 | TRBV10-3
TGTGCCACCAGCAGGGGGACGGCTGAAGCTTTCTTT | CATSRGTAEAFF | 12 | - | many | TRBJ1-1 | TRBV15
TGCAGTGCTTTTGCCGTGGGCGAAAAACTGTTTTTT | CSAFAVGEKLFF | 12 | - | many | TRBJ1-4 | TRBV20-1
TGCAGTGCTAGAGATACCGCAGGGTGGGGAGATACGCAGTATTTT | CSARDTAGWGDTQYF | 15 | - | many | TRBJ2-3 | TRBV20-1
TGTGCCAGCAGCTCCCCAGGGTATCCGGGGGCCCACCAAGAGACCCAGTACTTC | CASSSPGYPGAHQETQYF | 18 | - | few | TRBJ2-5 | TRBV11-2
TGTGCCAGCAGTCGAGACTTGGGGTTTGAGCAGTTCTTC | CASSRDLGFEQFF | 13 | - | - | TRBJ2-1 | TRBV6-1
TGCGCCAGCACCTTGGATTCAGACCTCTACGAGCAGTACTTC | CASTLDSDLYEQYF | 14 | - | few | TRBJ2-7 | TRBV5-1
TGCAGTGCCAATTGGGGCGGCACAGATACGCAGTATTTT | CSANWGGTDTQYF | 13 | - | many | TRBJ2-3 | TRBV20-1
TGCAGCGTTGGTCATGGCTACACCTTC | CSVGHGYTF | 9 | - | many | TRBJ1-2 | TRBV29-1
TGCAGTGCGAGGATGGACAGGGTGTACGGAAACACCATATATTTT | CSARMDRVYGNTIYF | 15 | TRBD1 | - | TRBJ1-3 | TRBV20-1
TGCGCCAGCAGCTTGTCCCCGACTAGCGGGTACAATGAGCAGTTCTTC | CASSLSPTSGYNEQFF | 16 | TRBD2 | many | TRBJ2-1 | TRBV5-1
TGTGCCAGCAGTTCGACGGACTCTAGCACAGATACGCAGTATTTT | CASSSTDSSTDTQYF | 15 | - | many | TRBJ2-3 | TRBV12-3/TRBV12-4
TGTGCCAGCAGTTTAGACGGACTAGCGGGGGATACGCAGTATTTT | CASSLDGLAGDTQYF | 15 | TRBD2 | - | TRBJ2-3 | TRBV27
TGTGCCAGCATAAAAGAGGGGGACGGCGGGGAGCTGTTTTTT | CASIKEGDGGELFF | 14 | - | few | TRBJ2-2 | TRBV12-3/TRBV12-4
TGTGCCAGCAGTACCGGGACACCTAGAAGGGAGCAGTACTTC | CASSTGTPRREQYF | 14 | - | - | TRBJ2-7 | TRBV2
TGTGCCAGCAGCTTATATAAGGGGAGGGGACCCCTCCACTTT | CASSLYKGRGPLHF | 14 | - | - | TRBJ1-6 | TRBV7-2
TGCAGCGTTGTTGGTCAGTCGTCGGGGACCCAGTACTTC | CSVVGQSSGTQYF | 13 | - | few | TRBJ2-5 | TRBV29-1
TGCAGCGTTGAAAGGGGACTAGCGAGCACAGATACGCAGTATTTT | CSVERGLASTDTQYF | 15 | TRBD2 | many | TRBJ2-3 | TRBV29-1